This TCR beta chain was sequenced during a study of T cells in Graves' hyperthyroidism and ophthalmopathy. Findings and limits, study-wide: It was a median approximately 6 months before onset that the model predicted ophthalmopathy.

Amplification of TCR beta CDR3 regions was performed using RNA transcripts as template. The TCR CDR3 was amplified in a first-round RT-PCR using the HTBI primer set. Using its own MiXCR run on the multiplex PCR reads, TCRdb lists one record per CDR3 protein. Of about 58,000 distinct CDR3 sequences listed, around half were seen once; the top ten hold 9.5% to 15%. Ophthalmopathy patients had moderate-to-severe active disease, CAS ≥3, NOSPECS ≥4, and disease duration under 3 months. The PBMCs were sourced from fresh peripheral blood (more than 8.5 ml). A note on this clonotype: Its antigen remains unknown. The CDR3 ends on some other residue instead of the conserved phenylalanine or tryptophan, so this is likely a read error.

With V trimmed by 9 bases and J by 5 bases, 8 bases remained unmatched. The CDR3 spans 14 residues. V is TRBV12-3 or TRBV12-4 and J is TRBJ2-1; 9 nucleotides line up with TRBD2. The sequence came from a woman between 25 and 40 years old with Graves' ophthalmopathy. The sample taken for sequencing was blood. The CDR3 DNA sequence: TGTGCCAGTAGAATTAGCGGGGGTAACAATGAGCAGTTCGAC. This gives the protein CASRISGGNNEQFD.